Given below is one T cell receptor (beta chain) in context. The antigen remains undetermined. The data belong to a study of EBV T-cell therapy then PD-1 blockade in nasopharyngeal carcinoma. Profiling relied on immunoSEQ multiplex PCR, and the TCRdb table lists in-frame clones only, not all of them. The sample records some 14,000 clones, roughly 84% being singletons. Stated treatment: AdE1-LMPpoly-expanded autologous EBV-specific T-cell therapy followed by anti-PD-1 nivolumab. CDR1 MGHDK and CDR2 SYGVNS come from the germline V gene. V lost 5 bases to trimming and J lost 8 bases; unmatched junction nucleotides: 3. CDR3 length: 13 residues.

This TCR was sampled from a man aged 35 to 55 with nasopharyngeal carcinoma. Sequences were derived from CD8+ T cells from blood, sampled at approximately day 99 from a patient whose treatment included autologous EBV-specific T cells and nivolumab. The chain has TRBV25-1 and TRBJ2-1, with 10 bases identical to TRBD2. The CDR3 protein is CASSSGGAYEQFF. The CDR3 DNA sequence: TGTGCCAGCAGTAGCGGGGGGGCCTATGAGCAGTTCTTC.